This is a list of T cell receptor beta chains from one sample in a study of cytomegalovirus exposure and HLA in healthy donors. The data were produced by immunoSEQ multiplex PCR, yet TCRdb's version contains in-frame clones alone and is incomplete. The sample has roughly 200,000 clones, approximately 86% seen once; the top ten hold roughly 6.6%. The material sequenced was PBMCs. Receptors originate from a man aged 25-45 years in good health and CMV-seropositive. The CDR3 runs from the conserved cysteine through the conserved F or W. The order of the fields is V gene, clone size, D gene, J gene, CDR3 protein, CDR3 DNA. A D gene is named only where the DNA matches it firmly. The size of a clone is reported for some rows only, either as once, few or many, or as a class for expanded clones.

TRBV5-1	.	.	TRBJ1-4	CASSLKGPTNEKLFF	TGCGCCAGCAGCTTGAAAGGACCAACTAATGAAAAACTGTTTTTT
TRBV20-1	once	TRBD2	TRBJ2-7	CSAKAGVEQYF	TGCAGTGCTAAAGCGGGAGTCGAGCAGTACTTC
TRBV28	.	.	TRBJ2-7	CASRSPDGYEQYF	TGTGCCAGCAGATCCCCGGACGGATACGAGCAGTACTTC
TRBV29-1	.	TRBD2	TRBJ2-1	CSVLTSGRFGEQFF	TGCAGCGTACTCACTAGCGGGAGGTTTGGTGAGCAGTTCTTC
TRBV28	.	.	TRBJ1-2	CASSLWAGAQSSGYTF	TGTGCCAGCAGTTTATGGGCAGGAGCCCAATCTTCTGGCTACACCTTC
TRBV11-2	.	.	TRBJ2-1	CASSEGAGADNEQFF	TGTGCCAGCAGCGAAGGGGCGGGGGCCGACAATGAGCAGTTCTTC
TRBV5-1	.	.	TRBJ1-2	CASSPATDYGYTF	TGCGCCAGCAGCCCTGCGACGGACTATGGCTACACCTTC
TRBV5-1	.	.	TRBJ2-3	CASQWGDGSTDTQYF	TGCGCCAGCCAGTGGGGGGACGGCTCCACAGATACGCAGTATTTT
TRBV2	.	.	TRBJ1-5	CASNTGQSNQPQHF	TGTGCCAGCAATACGGGACAAAGCAATCAGCCCCAGCATTTT
TRBV21-1	.	.	TRBJ1-5	CATLFGQGGNQPQHF	TGTGCCACCCTCTTCGGACAGGGTGGCAATCAGCCCCAGCATTTT
TRBV5-3	once	TRBD1	TRBJ1-5	CARSQGTDSNQPQHF	TGTGCCAGAAGCCAAGGGACAGATAGCAATCAGCCCCAGCATTTT
TRBV7-2	.	TRBD2	TRBJ2-1	CASSFPVRASGGTEQFF	TGTGCCAGCAGCTTTCCGGTACGGGCTAGCGGGGGGACGGAGCAGTTCTTC
TRBV7-3	once	.	TRBJ2-7	CASSPTALSKSYEQYF	TGTGCCAGCAGCCCTACCGCCCTATCAAAATCCTACGAGCAGTACTTC
TRBV2	once	.	TRBJ1-5	CASSGRPNNQPQHF	TGTGCCAGCAGTGGCAGGCCGAACAATCAGCCCCAGCATTTT
TRBV18	few	.	TRBJ1-2	CASSPDRSGRVYGYTF	TGTGCCAGCTCACCCGACAGGTCCGGGAGGGTTTATGGCTACACCTTC
TRBV6-1	.	.	TRBJ1-5	CASSVARNQPQHF	TGTGCCAGCAGCGTAGCCAGGAATCAGCCCCAGCATTTT
TRBV5-1	.	.	TRBJ1-4	CASSLGPTTNEKLFF	TGCGCCAGCAGCTTGGGCCCTACGACTAATGAAAAACTGTTTTTT
TRBV5-1	.	.	TRBJ2-7	CASSLGSQRNLLEQYF	TGCGCCAGCAGCTTGGGTTCCCAGCGGAACCTGCTCGAGCAGTACTTC
TRBV6-5	.	.	TRBJ2-5	CASSWGLTQYF	TGTGCCAGCAGTTGGGGTCTTACCCAGTACTTC
TRBV20-1	.	.	TRBJ1-1	CSARDLRRAFF	TGCAGTGCTAGAGATCTTCGTCGCGCTTTCTTT
TRBV14	.	.	TRBJ2-7	CASSQVASSYEQYF	TGTGCCAGCAGCCAAGTTGCTAGCTCCTACGAGCAGTACTTC
TRBV6-1	.	.	TRBJ1-1	CASSERQGTEAFF	TGTGCCAGCAGTGAACGCCAGGGCACTGAAGCTTTCTTT
TRBV6-5	.	TRBD1	TRBJ2-1	CASRSDRGQYNEQFF	TGTGCCAGCAGATCAGACAGGGGGCAGTACAATGAGCAGTTCTTC
TRBV4-1	once	TRBD1	TRBJ1-5	CASSQPGQGNQPQHF	TGCGCCAGCAGCCAGCCGGGACAGGGGAATCAGCCCCAGCATTTT